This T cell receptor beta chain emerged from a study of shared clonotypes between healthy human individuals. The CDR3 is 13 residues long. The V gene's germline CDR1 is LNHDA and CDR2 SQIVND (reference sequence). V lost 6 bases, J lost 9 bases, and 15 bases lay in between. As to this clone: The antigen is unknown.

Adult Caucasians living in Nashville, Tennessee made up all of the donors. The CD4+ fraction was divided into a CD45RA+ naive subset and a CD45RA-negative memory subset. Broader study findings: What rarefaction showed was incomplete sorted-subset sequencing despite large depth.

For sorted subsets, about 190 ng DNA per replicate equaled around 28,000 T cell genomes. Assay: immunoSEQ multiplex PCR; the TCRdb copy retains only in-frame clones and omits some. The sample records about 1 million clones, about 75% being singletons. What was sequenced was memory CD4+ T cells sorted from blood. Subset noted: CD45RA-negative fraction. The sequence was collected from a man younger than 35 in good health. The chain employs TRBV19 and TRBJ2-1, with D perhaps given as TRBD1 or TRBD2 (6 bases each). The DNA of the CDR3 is TGTGCCAGTAGAGGGGGGAAGGGTAGTGAGCAGTTCTTC. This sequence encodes CASRGGKGSEQFF.